Shown below are 19 T cell receptor beta chains from a single sample sequenced in a study of beta chain features in type 1 diabetes. The authors reverse transcribed all of the isolated RNA, so sequencing captured expressed TCRB transcripts. The protocol was immunoSEQ multiplex PCR, while the TCRdb copy is restricted to in-frame clones and leaves out a portion. The table records 310,000 or so clones, roughly a tenth of them present only once. These TCRs are of unknown antigen specificity. The study, taken as a whole, reports: People with Type 1 diabetes carried modestly yet significantly shorter TCRB CDR3s in all four CD4+ subsets.

Sequenced input: central memory CD4+ T cells from blood. These receptors all come from a man aged 25 to 40 with type 1 diabetes.

This chain links TRBV27 with TRBJ1-6; 12 bases are shared with TRBD1. From germline, CDR1 is MNHEY and CDR2 SMNVEV (reference sequence). The V gene end was trimmed by 3 bases and the J gene end by 11 bases; junction bases not matched to a gene: 14. CDR3 size: 18 residues. In nucleotides, the CDR3 is TGTGCCAGCAGTTTCCCCGGGACAGGGGGCGCACTCGCGGCACCCCTCCACTTT. Its protein product is CASSFPGTGGALAAPLHF.

The J gene is TRBJ2-3, the V gene TRBV5-1; no reliable D call. The CDR3 contains 15 residues. Trimming left V 7 bases short and J 0 bases short, with 15 bases between. Germline V gene lookup returns CDR1 SGHRS and CDR2 YFSETQ. Written as DNA, the CDR3 is TGCGCCAGCTCCGCCGGGTTCCCTAGCACAGATACGCAGTATTTT. Its protein is CASSAGFPSTDTQYF.

This clone has a handful of counts. The chain couples TRBV9 to TRBJ2-1; the D gene could be TRBD1 or TRBD2 (5 bases each). Germline V CDR1 and CDR2: SGDLS, YYNGEE. The CDR3 is made up of 15 amino acids. V lost 0 bases to trimming and J lost 0 bases, with 7 bases between them. CDR3 sequence (DNA): TGTGCCAGCAGCGTAGGTGGGGGCTCCTACAATGAGCAGTTCTTC. Amino acids: CASSVGGGSYNEQFF.

This clone was detected a few times. The chain combines TRBV6-6 with TRBJ1-1; no firm D call. The CDR3 totals 13 residues. V lost 6 bases to trimming and J lost 4 bases, with 12 bases between them. Per the germline V gene, CDR1 is MNHNY and CDR2 is SVGAGI (reference sequence). CDR3: CASRPYRGTEAFF. The CDR3 coding sequence is TGTGCCAGCAGGCCGTACCGGGGCACTGAAGCTTTCTTT.

The chain links TRBV6-5 to TRBJ2-3, with D tentatively TRBD1 (6 bases). This CDR3 spans 15 amino acids. Trimming shortened V by 4 bases and J by 9 bases, and 20 bases separated the two germline ends. The germline V gene encodes CDR1 MNHEY and CDR2 SVGAGI. CDR3 protein: CASSSRPRTETTQYF. The CDR3 DNA reads TGTGCCAGCAGTTCCCGCCCGCGGACAGAAACGACGCAGTATTTT.

The chain has TRBV7-2 and TRBJ2-5, with a possible D match to TRBD1 (6 bases). Per germline, CDR1 SGHTA and CDR2 FQGNSA. The V gene lost 4 bases and the J gene lost 1 base, with 13 bases spanning the gap. CDR3 length: 15 residues. The CDR3 sequence is CASSSTGTLQETQYF. In nucleotides, the CDR3 is TGTGCCAGCAGCTCAACCGGGACACTCCAAGAGACCCAGTACTTC.

The chain joins TRBV18 to TRBJ2-7; D uncertain. With 2 bases removed from V and 3 bases from J, the gap between germline ends came to 5 bases. CDR1 and CDR2 from the germline V gene are KGHSH and LQKENI. The CDR3 loop spans 12 amino acids. The CDR3 here is CASSPGLYEQYF. The CDR3 coding sequence is TGTGCCAGCTCACCAGGGCTCTACGAGCAGTACTTC.

CDR3 in amino acids: CASSQGATGNYGYTF. The CDR3 region has the DNA TGCGCCAGCAGCCAAGGCGCGACAGGGAACTATGGCTACACCTTC. This chain uses TRBV4-3 with TRBJ1-2; 7 nucleotides align to TRBD1. CDR3 length: 15 amino acids. Per the germline V gene, CDR1 is LGHNA and CDR2 is YSLEER. V was pared by 1 base and J by 2 bases, with 4 bases of the junction left unmatched.

This clone was counted a few times. Germline is not matched at one junction end, which may reflect a read error. J is TRBJ1-1 and V is TRBV4-1, with D possibly TRBD1 on 6 matching bases. The CDR3 runs 15 residues. The germline V gene encodes CDR1 MGHRA and CDR2 YSYEKL. Written as DNA, the CDR3 is TGCGCCCGCAGCCAAGAAGGGGGGGGGCCCACTGAAGCTTTCTTT. It specifies CARSQEGGGPTEAFF.

This clone was detected only a few times. The chain joins TRBV20-1 to TRBJ1-2; no definite D call. Per germline, CDR1 DFQATT and CDR2 SNEGSKA (reference sequence). CDR3 length equals 11 residues. V was clipped by 5 bases and J by 1 base, with 5 bases between them. The CDR3: CSAYINYGYTF. CDR3 bases: TGCAGTGCTTACATTAACTATGGCTACACCTTC.

This clone was counted only a few times. The V call is TRBV21-1, the J call TRBJ2-3; TRBD2 is the table's D call, not checked against the DNA. TRBV21-1 is flagged as a pseudogene. The CDR3 extends over 15 amino acids. CDR3 in amino acids: CASTAGGVRADTQYF. CDR3 coding DNA: TGTGCCAGCACGGCGGGGGGGGTGAGGGCAGATACGCAGTATTTT.

This clone was seen a handful of times. The chain joins TRBV7-2 to TRBJ1-1; no definite D call. CDR1 and CDR2 (germline): SGHTA, FQGNSA. Deletions cut 5 bases from V and 0 bases from J, with 16 bases between. This CDR3 has 16 amino acids. The chain's CDR3 is CASSHNAVQMNTEAFF. In DNA form, the CDR3 reads TGTGCCAGCAGCCATAACGCCGTTCAGATGAACACTGAAGCTTTCTTT.

The chain has TRBV16 and TRBJ1-1; D may be TRBD1 (6 bases). CDR3 length: 16 amino acids. Deletions cut 4 bases from V and 5 bases from J, with 20 bases between. Germline V gene data show CDR1 as KGHSY and CDR2 as FQNENV. The CDR3 DNA sequence: TGTGCCAGCAGCCCCGGGGGGGGCGGGGAGGCGACTGAAGCTTTCTTT. Its protein is CASSPGGGGEATEAFF.

The rearrangement uses TRBV7-9 and TRBJ2-7, with D perhaps matching TRBD1 (6 bases). The CDR3 is 14 residues long. Trimming left V 5 bases short and J 2 bases short, with 13 bases between. The germline gives CDR1 SEHNR, CDR2 FQNEAQ (reference sequence). The DNA of the CDR3 is TGTGCCAGCAGCCCGAGAACAGGGACCTACGAGCAGTACTTC. Its translation is CASSPRTGTYEQYF.

This clone was counted between two and nine times. This sequence joins TRBV27 and TRBJ2-1; 8 nucleotides match TRBD2. This CDR3 has 16 residues. The germline CDR1 and CDR2 sequences are MNHEY and SMNVEV (reference sequence). Unmatched junction bases numbered 13, after V lost 6 bases and J lost 6 bases. The CDR3 protein is CASRGAGASRSNEQFF. In DNA, the CDR3 is TGTGCCAGCAGGGGAGCGGGGGCCAGTAGAAGCAATGAGCAGTTCTTC.

This clone was picked up a small number of times. This chain links TRBV29-1 with TRBJ2-3; D uncertain. The CDR3 is 12 amino acids. CDR1 and CDR2 from the germline V gene are SQVTM and ANQGSEA. Deletions cut 2 bases from V and 8 bases from J, with 11 bases between. The CDR3 region has the DNA TGCAGCGTTGAATTCTCCGCTAGTACGCAGTATTTT. This translates into CSVEFSASTQYF.

This sequence joins TRBV7-6 and TRBJ1-1; possibly TRBD1 for D (5 bases). Germline CDR1 and CDR2: SGHVS and FNYEAQ. Trimming took off 6 bases at V and 6 bases at J, with 11 bases between the two ends. This CDR3 is 12 amino acids long. CDR3 coding DNA: TGTGCCAGCAGTTCCGACAGTTCTGAAGCTTTCTTT. This sequence encodes CASSSDSSEAFF.

This chain uses TRBV13 with TRBJ2-4, with 9 bases identical to TRBD2. Germline assignment: CDR1 PRHDT and CDR2 FYEKMQ (reference sequence). The J segment lost 4 bases and the V segment lost 1 base, leaving 8 bases of the junction unmatched. This CDR3 contains 17 residues. The CDR3 DNA is TGTGCCAGCAGCTTAGTGGTTAGCGGGGGATTGAAAAACATTCAGTACTTC. This codes for CASSLVVSGGLKNIQYF.

This clone was observed a handful of times. The rearrangement joins TRBV7-2 to TRBJ1-5, with 10 nucleotides matching TRBD1. Germline trimming cut 5 bases from V and 5 bases from J; bases unmatched to any gene: 6. CDR3 length: 15 residues. From germline, CDR1 is SGHTA and CDR2 FQGNSA. The CDR3 loop reads CASSPGTGEYQPQHF. The DNA of the CDR3 is TGTGCCAGCAGCCCCGGGACAGGGGAGTATCAGCCCCAGCATTTT.